This is a list of T cell receptor beta chains from one sample in a study of CD8+ T cells in alopecia areata. Sequencing was performed with immunoSEQ multiplex PCR; in TCRdb, only in-frame clones are kept and a portion is missing. The data show about 300,000 clones, roughly 60% seen once. The sample was CD4+ T cells sorted from blood, taken at week 24, from a patient treated with tofacitinib. These receptor sequences come from a human donor with alopecia areata. CDR3s include the opening cysteine and the closing phenylalanine or tryptophan. The D gene is left open where the match is weak. Only some rows state a clone size, as once, few, many or a class for expanded clones.

DNA | CDR3 | size | D | J | V
TGTGCCAGCCTTAGGGGGGGCCCAAATTCACCCCTCCACTTT | CASLRGGPNSPLHF | . | . | TRBJ1-6 | TRBV28
TGCGCCAGCAGCCAAGATGAGAGTGTTTCGCCCCAGCATTTT | CASSQDESVSPQHF | few | . | TRBJ1-5 | TRBV4-1
TGCGCCAGCAGCTTGGCAGCAGGGCTGATGAGCACTGAAGCTTTCTTT | CASSLAAGLMSTEAFF | . | . | TRBJ1-1 | TRBV5-1
TGTGCCAGCAGCTTAGCCGGGACAGGGCAGGTAAATCAGCCCCAGCATTTT | CASSLAGTGQVNQPQHF | . | TRBD1 | TRBJ1-5 | TRBV7-2
TGTGCCAGCAGCCGGAGGACTAGCGGGGGTCTCACAGATACGCAGTATTTT | CASSRRTSGGLTDTQYF | few | TRBD2 | TRBJ2-3 | TRBV7-2
TGCGCCAGCAGCTTAATTGCCGGGGAATCCGATACGCAGTATTTT | CASSLIAGESDTQYF | . | . | TRBJ2-3 | TRBV5-1
TGCGCCAGCAGCTTGGTTCGTAGGGGGCCAGAGGAGACCCAGTACTTC | CASSLVRRGPEETQYF | few | TRBD1 | TRBJ2-5 | TRBV5-1
TGTGCCAGCAGCCAAACCCTTTTAAGTTCACCCCTCCACTTT | CASSQTLLSSPLHF | few | . | TRBJ1-6 | TRBV14
TGTGCCAGCAGTTTATACAGGGCCGGGGCCAACGTCCTGACTTTC | CASSLYRAGANVLTF | . | . | TRBJ2-6 | TRBV28
TGTGCCAGCAATCTAGCGGGTACCTACGAGCAGTACTTC | CASNLAGTYEQYF | . | TRBD2 | TRBJ2-7 | TRBV6-1
TGTGCCAGCAGTTACTCGAGAGGTTTGGACACTGAAGCTTTCTTT | CASSYSRGLDTEAFF | once | . | TRBJ1-1 | TRBV6-5
TGTGCCAGCAGCTCCGCAGGGGACCAACGGCCCCAGCATTTT | CASSSAGDQRPQHF | . | . | TRBJ1-5 | TRBV7-9
TGTGCCACCGGCGGATCCCTAGGGAGCAATCAGCCCCAGCATTTT | CATGGSLGSNQPQHF | . | . | TRBJ1-5 | TRBV15
TGTGCCTGGAGTGTAATCCAGGGGGGCACCGGGGAGCTGTTTTTT | CAWSVIQGGTGELFF | . | . | TRBJ2-2 | TRBV30
TGTGCCAGCAGGGGACGGACAGGGACGAACACCGGGGAGCTGTTTTTT | CASRGRTGTNTGELFF | . | TRBD1 | TRBJ2-2 | TRBV2
TGTGCCAGCAGTTCCCCCGGGCAGGGGGCGGGTGACACCATATATTTT | CASSSPGQGAGDTIYF | . | TRBD1 | TRBJ1-3 | TRBV28
TGTGCCAGCAGTGACAGGGGGACTGGCTACGAGCAGTACTTC | CASSDRGTGYEQYF | . | . | TRBJ2-7 | TRBV2
TGCAGCGTTGGGGGAGGCAATCAGCCCCAGCATTTT | CSVGGGNQPQHF | . | . | TRBJ1-5 | TRBV29-1
TGTGCCAGCTCACCACTGCCTTCGGGACAGCTATACGAGCAGTACTTC | CASSPLPSGQLYEQYF | few | TRBD1 | TRBJ2-7 | TRBV18
TGCAGCGTTGAAGATCGCGACAGGGGAATCCCTGAAGCTTTCTTT | CSVEDRDRGIPEAFF | few | TRBD1 | TRBJ1-1 | TRBV29-1
TGCGCCAGCAGCCAAGATCTTGGAGGACAAGAGACCCAGTACTTC | CASSQDLGGQETQYF | . | . | TRBJ2-5 | TRBV7-2
TGTGCCAGCAGCACGAAGGGGGGCCGCACTGAAGCTTTCTTT | CASSTKGGRTEAFF | . | . | TRBJ1-1 | TRBV7-9
TGCAGCGTTGGAGGGGGCCGGGGCACTGAAGCTTTCTTT | CSVGGGRGTEAFF | . | TRBD1 | TRBJ1-1 | TRBV29-1
TGCAGTGCCACACTAGACTACGAGCAGTACTTC | CSATLDYEQYF | . | . | TRBJ2-7 | TRBV20-1
TGCGCCAGCAGCTTAGGAGTGGGGCAGAATCAGCCCCAGCATTTT | CASSLGVGQNQPQHF | . | . | TRBJ1-5 | TRBV5-1
TGCGCCAGCAGCCAAGGAAACATGGAGTCCGGGGAGCTGTTTTTT | CASSQGNMESGELFF | . | . | TRBJ2-2 | TRBV4-1